The following is a T cell receptor beta chain sequence with its context. A quantity of roughly 0.5 to 1 ug RNA underwent reverse transcription using random hexamers. Using its own MiXCR run on the immunoSEQ multiplex PCR reads, TCRdb lists one record per CDR3 protein. The sample carries roughly 120,000 distinct CDR3 sequences, approximately 94% recorded once. This specimen belongs to a study of CD8 T cells in Susac syndrome. The TCR comes from a human donor in good health. Sequenced sample: CD4+ T cells from PBMCs.

CDR3 region: CASSLEDGEYNEQFF. The CDR3 nucleotides are TGCGCCAGCAGCTTGGAAGACGGCGAATACAATGAGCAGTTCTTC. The V call is TRBV5-1, the J call TRBJ2-1; D ambiguous. The germline V gene has CDR1 SGHRS and CDR2 YFSETQ. The CDR3 is 15 amino acids. Trimming stripped 0 bases from V and 4 bases from J, with 11 bases between.